This is a list of T cell receptor beta chains from one sample in a study of molecular identifiers for immune sequencing clone quantification. TCRdb re-derived calls from the PCR reads in MiXCR, one entry per CDR3 protein. The sample has a few hundred thousand distinct CDR3 sequences, around 23% seen once. Sample: naive CD8+ T cells from blood, with Jurkat cell RNA spiked in. All receptors come from a human donor in good health. Some libraries in this study had Jurkat cell RNA spiked in. Each CDR3 is given with its conserved first and last residue. The D gene is left open where the match is weak. Some rows mark clone size as missing; the rest say once, few, many or name a class of expanded clone.

cdr3_aa cdr3_nt v_call d_call clone_size j_call
CAFNPGNTIYF TGTGCCTTTAATCCCGGGAACACCATATATTTT TRBV30 - - TRBJ1-3
CALTPTQQYF TGTGCCCTCACCCCTACGCAGCAGTACTTC TRBV10-3 - - TRBJ2-7
CAISESEGLGTDTQYF TGTGCCATCAGTGAATCTGAGGGGCTAGGCACAGATACGCAGTATTTT TRBV10-3 - - TRBJ2-3
CASSPIGDIHYNEQFF TGTGCCAGCAGTCCAATAGGGGACATCCACTACAATGAGCAGTTCTTC TRBV25-1 - - TRBJ2-1
CSARGDGNSDQPQHF TGCAGTGCTAGGGGGGACGGTAATAGCGATCAGCCCCAGCATTTT TRBV20-1 - - TRBJ1-5
CASGLTEDSIRPQHF TGTGCTAGTGGTCTTACTGAGGACAGTATCAGGCCCCAGCATTTT TRBV12-5 - many TRBJ1-5
CASGIGGRDTEAFF TGCGCCAGCGGGATTGGGGGGCGGGACACTGAAGCTTTCTTT TRBV4-1 - few TRBJ1-1
CASSFGVRTEAFF TGTGCCAGCAGCTTTGGGGTAAGAACTGAAGCTTTCTTT TRBV12-3/TRBV12-4 - many TRBJ1-1
CASSRPGAPTEAFF TGTGCCAGCAGCCGCCCGGGGGCTCCCACTGAAGCTTTCTTT TRBV7-9 - few TRBJ1-1
CSASPLGGASQPQHF TGCAGTGCTAGCCCATTAGGGGGAGCTAGTCAGCCCCAGCATTTT TRBV20-1 - once TRBJ1-5
CASSGDRSYNEQFF TGTGCCAGCAGTGGGGACAGGTCCTACAATGAGCAGTTCTTC TRBV6-2/TRBV6-3 TRBD1 - TRBJ2-1
CASSRDSDYEQYF TGTGCCAGCAGCCGAGACTCGGACTACGAGCAGTACTTC TRBV28 - few TRBJ2-7
CASSLKLYNSPLHF TGTGCCAGCAGTTTAAAGCTTTATAATTCACCCCTCCACTTT TRBV27 - - TRBJ1-6
CASSPQGVGLAEANTGELFF TGTGCCAGCAGCCCCCAGGGGGTGGGACTAGCGGAGGCGAACACCGGGGAGCTGTTTTTT TRBV13 TRBD2 - TRBJ2-2
CASSQEEGDTQYF TGCGCCAGCAGCCAAGAGGAGGGAGATACGCAGTATTTT TRBV4-3 - few TRBJ2-3
CASSQERRLKETQYF TGTGCCAGCAGCCAAGAAAGGCGACTCAAAGAGACCCAGTACTTC TRBV14 - many TRBJ2-5